This T cell receptor (beta chain) was observed in a study of blood T cell repertoires in COVID-19. At the level of the study: Both acute and convalescent COVID-19 samples were obtained from the United States, Italy and Spain. T cells, B-cell-depleted T cells, or PBMCs provided the cDNA or gDNA that served as material.

It was within 2 weeks before study entry that exposed participants met a COVID-19 case. In the study's own analysis: Nucleated cell counts were estimated from reference gene primer amplification. Using immunoSEQ multiplex PCR, the repertoire was profiled, and TCRdb retains in-frame clones only, with some absent. That table furnishes V, J and clone size, whereas the DNA furnished D and trimming. The sample shows more than 350,000 clones, 88% of them seen only once. The CDR3 length is 15 residues. CDR1 and CDR2 from the germline V gene are LNHDA and SQIVND (reference sequence). V was trimmed by 6 bases and J by 5 bases, leaving 14 bases between them.

The clonotype comes from a woman aged 18-30 years who had been exposed to COVID-19. The sample taken for sequencing was PBMCs or T cells enriched from blood (not recorded which). The chain has TRBV19 and TRBJ1-6; tentatively, D is TRBD1 (6 bases). CDR3 coding DNA: TGTGCCAGTAGGGAACAGGGTCGCAATAATTCACCCCTCCACTTT. This codes for CASREQGRNNSPLHF.